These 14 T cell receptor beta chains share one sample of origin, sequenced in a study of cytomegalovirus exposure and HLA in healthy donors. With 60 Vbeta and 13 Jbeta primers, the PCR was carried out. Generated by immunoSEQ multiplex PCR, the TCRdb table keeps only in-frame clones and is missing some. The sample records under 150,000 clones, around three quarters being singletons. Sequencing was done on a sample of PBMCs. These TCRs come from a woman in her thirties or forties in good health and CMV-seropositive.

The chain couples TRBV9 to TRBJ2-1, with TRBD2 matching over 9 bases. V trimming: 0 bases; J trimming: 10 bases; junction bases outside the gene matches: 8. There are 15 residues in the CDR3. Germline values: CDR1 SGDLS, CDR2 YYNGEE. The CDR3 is CASSVAAGGPSEQFF. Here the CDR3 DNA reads TGTGCCAGCAGCGTAGCCGCGGGAGGGCCCAGCGAGCAGTTCTTC.

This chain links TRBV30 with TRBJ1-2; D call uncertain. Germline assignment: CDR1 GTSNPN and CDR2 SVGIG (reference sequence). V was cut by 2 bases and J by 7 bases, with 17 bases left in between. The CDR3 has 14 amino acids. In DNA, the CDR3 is TGTGCCTGGAGTTGGACGGGGTCAGGTGGTGGCTACACCTTC. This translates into CAWSWTGSGGGYTF.

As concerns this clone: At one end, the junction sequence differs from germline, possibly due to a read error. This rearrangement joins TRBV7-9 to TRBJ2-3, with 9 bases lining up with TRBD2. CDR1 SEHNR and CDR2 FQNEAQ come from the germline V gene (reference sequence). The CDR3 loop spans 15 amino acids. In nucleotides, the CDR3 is TGTTCCAGCAGCCCCCTAGCGGGATACACAGATACGCAGTATTTT. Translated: CSSSPLAGYTDTQYF.

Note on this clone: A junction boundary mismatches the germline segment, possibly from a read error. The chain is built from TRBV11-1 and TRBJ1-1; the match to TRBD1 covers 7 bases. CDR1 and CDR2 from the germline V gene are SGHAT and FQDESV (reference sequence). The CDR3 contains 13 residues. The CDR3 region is CAGREQGNSEAFF. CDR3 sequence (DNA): TGTGCCGGGCGAGAACAGGGGAACTCTGAAGCTTTCTTT.

CDR3 bases: TGCGCCAGCCGGGCGGATAGAACTAGTGTTCGCAATGAGCAGTTCTTC. Protein: CASRADRTSVRNEQFF. The chain is built from TRBV4-1 and TRBJ2-1, with D possibly matching TRBD2 (5 bases). Trimming removed 8 bases from V and 6 bases from J, with 23 bases in between. This CDR3 spans 16 amino acids. Germline V gene data show CDR1 as MGHRA and CDR2 as YSYEKL.

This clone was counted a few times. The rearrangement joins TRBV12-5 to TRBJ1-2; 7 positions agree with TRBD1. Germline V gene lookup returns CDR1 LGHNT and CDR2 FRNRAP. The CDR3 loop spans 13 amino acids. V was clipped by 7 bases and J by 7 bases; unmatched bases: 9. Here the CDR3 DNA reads TGTGCTAGTGCCCCGACAGGGCCCTTTGGCTACACCTTC. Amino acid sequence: CASAPTGPFGYTF.

The CDR3 nucleotides are TGTGCCACGTCGAGCTTCGGGAACACTGAAGCTTTCTTT. As protein: CATSSFGNTEAFF. The chain combines TRBV7-9 with TRBJ1-1; no firm D call. The V end was cut by 10 bases, the J end by 1 base, with 13 bases between. The CDR3 is 13 residues long. Germline V gene sequence: CDR1 SEHNR, CDR2 FQNEAQ (reference sequence). Supplemented by reference TRBV7-9 and TRBJ1-1, the full variable domain reads DTGVSQNPRHKITKRGQNVTFRCDPISEHNRLYWYRQTLGQGPEFLTYFQNEAQLEKSRLLSDRFSAERPKGSFSTLEIQRTEQGDSAMYLCATSSFGNTEAFFGQGTRLTVV.

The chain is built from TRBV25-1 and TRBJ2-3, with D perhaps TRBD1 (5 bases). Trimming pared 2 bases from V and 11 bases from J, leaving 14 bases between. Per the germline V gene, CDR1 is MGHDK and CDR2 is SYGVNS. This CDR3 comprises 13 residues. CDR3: CASSETIGERQYF. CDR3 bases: TGTGCCAGCAGTGAAACGATAGGGGAAAGGCAGTATTTT.

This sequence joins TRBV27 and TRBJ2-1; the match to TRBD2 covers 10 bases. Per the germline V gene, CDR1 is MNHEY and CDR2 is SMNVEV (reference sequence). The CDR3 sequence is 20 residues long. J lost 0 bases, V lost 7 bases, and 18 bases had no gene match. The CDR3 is CASISLSGRSPGGSYNEQFF. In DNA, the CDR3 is TGTGCCAGCATTTCTCTTAGCGGGAGGTCACCGGGTGGCTCCTACAATGAGCAGTTCTTC.

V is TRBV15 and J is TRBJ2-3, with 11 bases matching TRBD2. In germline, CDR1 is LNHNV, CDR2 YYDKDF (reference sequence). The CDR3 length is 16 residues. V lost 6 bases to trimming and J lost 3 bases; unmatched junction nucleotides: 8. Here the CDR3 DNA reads TGTGCCACCAGAGAGGGACGGACTAGCGGGACAGATACGCAGTATTTT. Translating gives CATREGRTSGTDTQYF.

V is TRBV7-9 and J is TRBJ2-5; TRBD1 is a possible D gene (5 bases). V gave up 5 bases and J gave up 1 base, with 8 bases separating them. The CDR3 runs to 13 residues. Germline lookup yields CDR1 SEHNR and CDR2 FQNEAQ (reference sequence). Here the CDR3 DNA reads TGTGCCAGCAGCCCACAGGTCCAAGAGACCCAGTACTTC. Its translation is CASSPQVQETQYF.

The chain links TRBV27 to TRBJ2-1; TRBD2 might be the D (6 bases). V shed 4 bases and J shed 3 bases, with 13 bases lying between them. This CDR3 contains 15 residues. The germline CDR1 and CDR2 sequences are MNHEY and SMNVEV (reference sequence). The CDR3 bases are TGTGCCAGCAGTTCAGCGGGTGCCGACTACAATGAGCAGTTCTTC. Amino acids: CASSSAGADYNEQFF.

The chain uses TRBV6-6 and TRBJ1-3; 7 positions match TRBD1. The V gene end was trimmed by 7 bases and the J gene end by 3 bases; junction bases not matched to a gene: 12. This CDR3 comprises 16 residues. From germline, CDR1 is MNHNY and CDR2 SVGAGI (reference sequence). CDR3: CASTLSGTDGGNTIYF. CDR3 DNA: TGTGCCAGCACCCTCTCGGGGACAGATGGTGGAAACACCATATATTTT.

CDR3 bases: TGCGCCAGCAGCTTGGGCGGCCAGGGGGCTGATACGCAGTATTTT. Residues: CASSLGGQGADTQYF. The chain links TRBV5-1 to TRBJ2-3, with TRBD1 matching 8 bases. Germline CDR1 reads SGHRS; CDR2 reads YFSETQ. V shed 0 bases, J shed 6 bases, and the junction held 6 bases outside the gene matches. This CDR3 comprises 15 residues.